This T cell receptor (beta chain) was recorded in a study of blood T cell repertoires in COVID-19. The overall study: Samples came from the United States, Italy and Spain, spanning acute and convalescent COVID-19. Nucleic acid was either cDNA or gDNA, and it came from T cells, B-cell-depleted T cells, or PBMCs.

J lost 1 base, V lost 5 bases, and 6 bases had no gene match. The germline V gene has CDR1 SGHAT and CDR2 FQNNGV. The CDR3 is 16 amino acids. Methods used by the authors: Estimation of nucleated cell counts was performed using reference gene primer amplification. The repertoire was sequenced with immunoSEQ multiplex PCR; TCRdb's copy has only in-frame clones and lacks some. The DNA was the basis for D and trimming; V, J and clone size are from that table. Counted here are some 300,000 clones, approximately 89% occurring once; the ten biggest clones make up 1.5% to 2%. Those enrolled in Seattle joined during active infection and were followed longitudinally afterward.

The source material was peripheral blood. The receptor comes from a woman aged 25 to 45 with COVID-19, enrolled during active disease. The J gene is TRBJ1-1, the V gene TRBV11-2, with 11 bases fitting TRBD1. CDR3 DNA: TGTGCCAGCAGCCTCGGGACAGGGGGGGGGAACACTGAAGCTTTCTTT. Translated: CASSLGTGGGNTEAFF.